One sample yielded the 29 T cell receptor beta chains listed below, sequenced in a study of shared clonotypes between healthy human individuals (dated by TCRdb to 2020 to 2021). Libraries came from the immunoSEQ multiplex PCR assay. The immuneACCESS repertoire file appears here via TCRdb, limited to in-frame rearrangements. These files lack a portion of the clones; in checked studies, under half of the deficit traces to unresolved V genes, and the cause of the others is not known. The sample table holds under 750,000 clones, of which over 60% were seen once. The top ten hold over 1.5% of the sample. The specimen was memory CD4+ T cells sorted from blood. This specimen's cell subset or site label, per the study, means: CD45RA-negative fraction. The receptor set was obtained from a woman in her 30s in good health.

The chain is built from TRBV2 and TRBJ2-6; 11 bases agree with TRBD1. The V gene's germline CDR1 is SNHLY and CDR2 FYNNEI. V shed 6 bases and J 7 bases; nucleotides not matched to a gene: 20. The CDR3 runs to 20 residues. The CDR3 loop is CASRPGQGGTFNGFANVLTF. CDR3 DNA sequence: TGTGCCAGCAGGCCGGGACAGGGGGGGACCTTTAACGGTTTCGCCAACGTCCTGACTTTC.

This clone appeared a single time. The rearrangement joins TRBV7-6 to TRBJ1-3, with D maybe TRBD1 (6 bases). Looked up from germline, CDR1 is SGHVS and CDR2 is FNYEAQ. The CDR3 has 16 residues. Trimming removed 4 bases at V and 0 bases at J, with 13 bases between. The CDR3 spells CASSSDTGLSGNTIYF. DNA of the CDR3: TGTGCCAGCAGCTCTGACACAGGGCTCTCTGGAAACACCATATATTTT.

This chain joins TRBV2 and TRBJ2-1; the D is unclear. V dropped 1 base and J dropped 9 bases, with 16 bases sitting between them. The germline V gene has CDR1 SNHLY and CDR2 FYNNEI. The CDR3 is 15 amino acids. CDR3 in amino acids: CASSEEPIIKGEQFF. CDR3 DNA: TGTGCCAGCAGTGAAGAGCCGATCATCAAGGGTGAGCAGTTCTTC. Full variable domain (missing parts from reference TRBV2 and TRBJ2-1): EPEVTQTPSHQVTQMGQEVILRCVPISNHLYFYWYRQILGQKVEFLVSFYNNEISEKSEIFDDQFSVERPDGSNFTLKIRSTKLEDSAMYFCASSEEPIIKGEQFFGPGTRLTVL.

The gene calls are TRBV29-1 and TRBJ2-7; tentatively, D is TRBD2 (5 bases). The CDR3 is 11 amino acids. CDR1 and CDR2 (germline): SQVTM, ANQGSEA. V dropped 7 bases and J dropped 3 bases, with 10 bases sitting between them. The DNA for the CDR3 is TGCAGCGCTTACGACTACTACGAGCAGTACTTC. Protein sequence: CSAYDYYEQYF.

The genes are TRBV4-1 and TRBJ2-3, with TRBD2 matching over 12 bases. Trimming cost V 4 bases and J 1 base; bases outside gene matches: 9. This CDR3 comprises 18 residues. Germline CDR1 is MGHRA and CDR2 is YSYEKL. The CDR3 loop reads CASSRLAGGSAGTDTQYF. CDR3 nucleotide sequence: TGCGCCAGCAGCCGGCTAGCGGGAGGGTCGGCTGGCACAGATACGCAGTATTTT.

This chain connects TRBV4-1 to TRBJ2-3, with TRBD1 matching 11 bases. In germline, CDR1 is MGHRA, CDR2 YSYEKL. The CDR3 consists of 16 residues. J lost 7 bases, V lost 6 bases, and 12 bases had no gene match. CDR3 protein: CASRPPGTGGKNTQYF. As DNA, the CDR3 is TGCGCCAGCAGGCCCCCCGGGACAGGGGGTAAAAATACGCAGTATTTT.

V gene TRBV5-1 combines with J gene TRBJ2-3, with D unclear. This CDR3 region has 14 residues. Trimming took 4 bases from V and 1 from J, leaving 10 bases between them. CDR1 is SGHRS, CDR2 YFSETQ, per germline. The CDR3 protein is CASSGPLGTDTQYF. DNA of the CDR3: TGCGCCAGCAGCGGCCCGTTGGGCACAGATACGCAGTATTTT.

The rearrangement uses TRBV9 and TRBJ1-2; perhaps TRBD1 as D (5 bases). V was pared by 0 bases and J by 0 bases, with 21 bases between. Looked up from germline, CDR1 is SGDLS and CDR2 is YYNGEE. There are 19 residues in the CDR3. CDR3 in DNA: TGTGCCAGCAGCGTAGGAGCGGGGCTGTCGAACAGCACTAACTATGGCTACACCTTC. Protein product: CASSVGAGLSNSTNYGYTF.

This clone was counted a few times. This sequence joins TRBV5-5 and TRBJ2-5; 9 positions agree with TRBD2. V shed 4 bases, J shed 7 bases, and the junction held 8 bases outside the gene matches. The CDR3 loop spans 14 amino acids. CDR1 and CDR2 (germline): SGHKS, YYEKEE (reference sequence). CDR3 protein: CASSAASGIATQYF. The CDR3 DNA sequence: TGTGCCAGCAGCGCAGCTAGCGGGATAGCGACCCAGTACTTC. Using reference TRBV5-5 and TRBJ2-5 for the parts outside the CDR3, the full variable domain is DAGVTQSPTHLIKTRGQQVTLRCSPISGHKSVSWYQQVLGQGPQFIFQYYEKEERGRGNFPDRFSARQFPNYSSELNVNALLLGDSALYLCASSAASGIATQYFGPGTRLLVL.

The rearrangement links TRBV6-6 to TRBJ1-5; D unresolved. Germline values: CDR1 MNHNY, CDR2 SVGAGI (reference sequence). CDR3 length: 12 residues. V gave up 7 bases and J gave up 7 bases, with 11 bases separating them. The CDR3 is CASNDPNQPQHF. CDR3 coding DNA: TGTGCCAGCAACGACCCGAACCAGCCCCAGCATTTT.

This chain connects TRBV6-5 to TRBJ2-3; no definite D call. Germline assignment: CDR1 MNHEY and CDR2 SVGAGI. This CDR3 spans 15 amino acids. V was shortened by 2 bases and J by 11 bases, with 20 bases between the two germline ends. CDR3 DNA sequence: TGTGCCAGCAGTTACGAGGACCCATCCTTAGTGAAGCAGTATTTT. This gives the protein CASSYEDPSLVKQYF.

V gene TRBV5-1 combines with J gene TRBJ2-1, with D unresolved. The CDR3 is 15 amino acids. CDR1 and CDR2 from the germline V gene are SGHRS and YFSETQ. V dropped 0 bases and J dropped 3 bases, with 10 bases sitting between them. The CDR3 loop reads CASSLDSHDYNEQFF. The CDR3, as DNA: TGCGCCAGCAGCTTGGATAGCCACGACTACAATGAGCAGTTCTTC.

The table lists this clone with many counts. This chain uses TRBV2 with TRBJ2-3; 7 bases match TRBD2. CDR3 length: 14 residues. The germline V gene encodes CDR1 SNHLY and CDR2 FYNNEI. V trimming: 3 bases; J trimming: 4 bases; junction bases outside the gene matches: 4. CDR3 in DNA: TGTGCCAGCAGTGAGGGGCTAGCGGCAGATACGCAGTATTTT. Translation gives CASSEGLAADTQYF.

The V call is TRBV19, the J call TRBJ2-1; tentatively, D is TRBD2 (6 bases). The CDR3 is made up of 14 amino acids. Germline CDR1 and CDR2: LNHDA and SQIVND (reference sequence). Trimming left V 8 bases short and J 5 bases short, with 16 bases between. DNA of the CDR3: TGTGCCAGTTCCCTAAAGACTAGACACAATGAGCAGTTCTTC. Translating it yields CASSLKTRHNEQFF.

The chain recombines TRBV6-1 with TRBJ1-2; D unresolved. The CDR3 covers 12 residues. From germline, CDR1 is MNHNS and CDR2 SASEGT. The V gene lost 2 bases and the J gene lost 2 bases, with 3 bases spanning the gap. The CDR3 sequence: CASSERNYGYTF. The CDR3 DNA reads TGTGCCAGCAGTGAAAGAAACTATGGCTACACCTTC.

The chain has TRBV27 and TRBJ2-1; D may be TRBD1 or TRBD2 (5 bases each). The V gene lost 6 bases and the J gene lost 4 bases, with 19 bases spanning the gap. Germline V lookup: CDR1 MNHEY, CDR2 SMNVEV (reference sequence). The CDR3 covers 16 residues. CDR3: CASRLEAGRPYNEQFF. As DNA, the CDR3 is TGTGCCAGCAGACTGGAAGCAGGGAGACCATACAATGAGCAGTTCTTC.

The chain employs TRBV27 and TRBJ2-5; D remains ambiguous. The germline V gene has CDR1 MNHEY and CDR2 SMNVEV (reference sequence). Trimming took 1 base from V and 9 from J, leaving 18 bases between them. This CDR3 has 15 amino acids. CDR3: CASSLFSRVGAPQYF. The DNA for the CDR3 is TGTGCCAGCAGTTTATTTAGTAGAGTTGGAGCGCCCCAGTACTTC.

This clone was seen only a few times. The chain employs TRBV18 and TRBJ2-3, with D unclear. Germline lookup yields CDR1 KGHSH and CDR2 LQKENI. The CDR3 runs to 11 residues. V dropped 5 bases and J dropped 5 bases, with 5 bases sitting between them. The CDR3 spells CASSGIDTQYF. CDR3 coding DNA: TGTGCCAGCTCAGGTATAGATACGCAGTATTTT. Full variable domain (outside the CDR3, taken from reference TRBV18 and TRBJ2-3): NAGVMQNPRHLVRRRGQEARLRCSPMKGHSHVYWYRQLPEEGLKFMVYLQKENIIDESGMPKERFSAEFPKEGPSILRIQQVVRGDSAAYFCASSGIDTQYFGPGTRLTVL.

J is TRBJ1-1 and V is TRBV29-1; D ambiguous. From germline, CDR1 is SQVTM and CDR2 ANQGSEA. The CDR3 covers 11 residues. The CDR3 loop is CRAGVGKEAFF. The CDR3 coding sequence is TGCAGAGCTGGGGTTGGGAAGGAAGCTTTCTTT.

The chain employs TRBV11-2 and TRBJ2-3; D gene ambiguous. Germline assignment: CDR1 SGHAT and CDR2 FQNNGV. V was pared by 6 bases and J by 2 bases, with 6 bases between. CDR3 length: 12 residues. The CDR3 region has the DNA TGTGCCAGCAGACCGGACACAGATACGCAGTATTTT. Translated, it gives CASRPDTDTQYF.

This clone was observed a few times. The chain has TRBV28 and TRBJ2-7; D gene unclear. Germline V gene data show CDR1 as MDHEN and CDR2 as SYDVKM. This CDR3 contains 11 residues. The germline V and J ends were trimmed by 4 bases and 12 bases, with 13 bases remaining between them. The CDR3 here is CASSWSGVLYF. CDR3 coding DNA: TGTGCCAGCAGTTGGTCTGGGGTTCTGTACTTC.

The chain employs TRBV27 and TRBJ2-7, with D possibly matching TRBD1 (6 bases). The CDR3 extends over 15 amino acids. V lost 6 bases and J 0 bases, leaving 15 bases between the germline ends. Germline assignment: CDR1 MNHEY and CDR2 SMNVEV (reference sequence). CDR3 loop: CASSQYRDNSYEQYF. CDR3 sequence (DNA): TGTGCCAGCAGCCAATACCGGGACAACTCCTACGAGCAGTACTTC.

This clone came up many times. The genes are TRBV6-1 and TRBJ1-1; D remains ambiguous. The germline V and J ends were trimmed by 5 bases and 1 base, with 8 bases remaining between them. CDR1 is MNHNS and CDR2 is SASEGT in the germline V gene. This CDR3 has 13 amino acids. The CDR3 sequence: CASSRYANTEAFF. The CDR3 DNA reads as TGTGCCAGCAGTCGATATGCGAACACTGAAGCTTTCTTT.

The chain links TRBV7-8 to TRBJ2-7; D unclear. The germline V gene has CDR1 SGHVS and CDR2 FQNEAQ. CDR3 length: 15 amino acids. V lost 5 bases, J lost 4 bases, and 18 bases lay in between. The CDR3 loop reads CASSPRRLASYEQYF. The CDR3 nucleotides read TGTGCCAGCAGCCCGCGGAGACTGGCGAGTTACGAGCAGTACTTC.

The rearrangement joins TRBV27 to TRBJ1-2; a possible D gene is TRBD1 (5 bases). The CDR3 totals 15 residues. From germline, CDR1 is MNHEY and CDR2 SMNVEV (reference sequence). The V end lost 2 bases, the J end lost 0 bases, and 10 bases lay between the germline ends. CDR3 in amino acids: CASSLKGRANYGYTF. The DNA of the CDR3 is TGTGCCAGCAGTTTAAAGGGCAGGGCTAACTATGGCTACACCTTC.

This clone was found once. Distinct nucleotide sequences in the sample also encode this CDR3. The rearrangement links TRBV11-2 to TRBJ2-5; no definite D call. Trimming took off 4 bases at V and 5 bases at J, with 5 bases between the two ends. The germline gives CDR1 SGHAT, CDR2 FQNNGV. The CDR3 is 11 amino acids. This CDR3 is CASSSQETQYF. CDR3 nucleotide sequence: TGTGCCAGCAGCTCCCAGGAGACCCAGTACTTC.

The chain has TRBV6-6 and TRBJ2-7, with TRBD2 matching 11 bases. Per the germline V gene, CDR1 is MNHNY and CDR2 is SVGAGI (reference sequence). The CDR3 spans 16 residues. With V trimmed by 5 bases and J by 4 bases, 10 bases remained unmatched. In DNA form, the CDR3 reads TGTGCCAGCAGTGACTTAGCGGGAGGGTTAACTTACGAGCAGTACTTC. Translated: CASSDLAGGLTYEQYF.

The chain recombines TRBV10-3 with TRBJ1-1, with 7 positions matching TRBD1. Germline CDR1 and CDR2: ENHRY and SYGVKD. After removal of 6 bases from V and 1 base from J, the junction contained 5 bases not matched to a gene. This CDR3 has 14 residues. The CDR3 DNA sequence: TGTGCCATCAGGGGACAGTATTCGAACACTGAAGCTTTCTTT. Its translation is CAIRGQYSNTEAFF.

The sample holds many counts of this clone. The J gene is TRBJ2-7, the V gene TRBV19; 11 positions agree with TRBD1. Germline CDR1 LNHDA, CDR2 SQIVND (reference sequence). After removal of 6 bases from V and 0 bases from J, the junction contained 4 bases not matched to a gene. CDR3 size: 15 residues. The CDR3 region is CASRSGTGGSYEQYF. The CDR3 DNA is TGTGCCAGTAGAAGCGGGACAGGGGGCTCCTACGAGCAGTACTTC.